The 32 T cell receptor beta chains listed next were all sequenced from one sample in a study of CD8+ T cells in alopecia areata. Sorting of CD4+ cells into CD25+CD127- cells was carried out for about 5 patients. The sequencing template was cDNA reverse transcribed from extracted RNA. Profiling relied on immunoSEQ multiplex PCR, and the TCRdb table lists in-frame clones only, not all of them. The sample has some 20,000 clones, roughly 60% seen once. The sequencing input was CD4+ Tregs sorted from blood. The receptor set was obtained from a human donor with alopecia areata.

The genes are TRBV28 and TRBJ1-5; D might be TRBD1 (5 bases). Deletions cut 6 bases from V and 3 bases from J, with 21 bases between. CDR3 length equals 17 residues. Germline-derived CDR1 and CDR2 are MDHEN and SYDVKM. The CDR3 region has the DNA TGTGCCAGCAGCCAACTCTCTTTCCGGGACGACAATCAGCCCCAGCATTTT. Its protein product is CASSQLSFRDDNQPQHF.

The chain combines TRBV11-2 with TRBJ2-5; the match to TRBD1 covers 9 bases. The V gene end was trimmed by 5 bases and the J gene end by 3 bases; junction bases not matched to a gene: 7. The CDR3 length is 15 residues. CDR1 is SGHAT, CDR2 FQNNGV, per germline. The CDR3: CASSRRTGVEETQYF. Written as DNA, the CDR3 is TGTGCCAGCAGCCGTAGGACAGGGGTGGAAGAGACCCAGTACTTC.

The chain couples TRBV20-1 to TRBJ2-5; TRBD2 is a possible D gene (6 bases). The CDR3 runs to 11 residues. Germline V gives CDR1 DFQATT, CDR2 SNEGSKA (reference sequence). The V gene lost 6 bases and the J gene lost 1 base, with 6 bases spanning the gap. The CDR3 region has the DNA TGCAGTGCGGGACTCCAAGAGACCCAGTACTTC. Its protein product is CSAGLQETQYF.

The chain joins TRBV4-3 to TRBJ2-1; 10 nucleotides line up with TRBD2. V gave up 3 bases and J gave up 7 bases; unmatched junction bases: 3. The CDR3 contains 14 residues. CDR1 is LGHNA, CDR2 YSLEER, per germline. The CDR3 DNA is TGCGCCAGCAGCCACGGACTAGCGGTTAATGAGCAGTTCTTC. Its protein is CASSHGLAVNEQFF.

For the CDR3, the DNA is TGCAGCGTCGCAGGGACAGGGCGTCCCTACGAGCAGTACTTC. Residues: CSVAGTGRPYEQYF. This sequence joins TRBV29-1 and TRBJ2-5; 9 nucleotides agree with TRBD1. Judging by the DNA end, TRBJ2-7 fits better; the J call may be wrong. There are 14 residues in the CDR3. Germline V gene data show CDR1 as SQVTM and CDR2 as ANQGSEA.

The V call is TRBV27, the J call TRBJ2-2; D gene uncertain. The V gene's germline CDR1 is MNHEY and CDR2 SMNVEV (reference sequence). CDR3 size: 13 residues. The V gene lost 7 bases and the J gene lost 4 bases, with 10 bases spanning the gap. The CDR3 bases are TGTGCCAGCACCCGACTGAGCACCGGGGAGCTGTTTTTT. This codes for CASTRLSTGELFF.

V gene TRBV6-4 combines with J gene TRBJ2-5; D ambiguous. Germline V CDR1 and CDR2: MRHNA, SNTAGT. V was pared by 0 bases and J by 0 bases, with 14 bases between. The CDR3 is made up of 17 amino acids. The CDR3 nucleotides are TGTGCCAGCAGTGACTCAATACCAACCAGGTACCAAGAGACCCAGTACTTC. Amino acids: CASSDSIPTRYQETQYF.

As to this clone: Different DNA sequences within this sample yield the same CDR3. DNA of the CDR3: TGTGCCAGCAGCCTCAAGGGCTATGGCTACACCTTC. Translation: CASSLKGYGYTF. The V gene is TRBV28, the J gene TRBJ1-2, with D uncertain. Germline CDR1 MDHEN, CDR2 SYDVKM. The V gene lost 6 bases and the J gene lost 4 bases, with 9 bases spanning the gap. CDR3 size: 12 residues.

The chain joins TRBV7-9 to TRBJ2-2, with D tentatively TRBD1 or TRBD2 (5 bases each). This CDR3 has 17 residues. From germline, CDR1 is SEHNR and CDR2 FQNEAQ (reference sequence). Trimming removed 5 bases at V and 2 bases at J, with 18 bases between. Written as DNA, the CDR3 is TGTGCCAGCAGCCCTCTTCGGGGCGGTGCTAACACCGGGGAGCTGTTTTTT. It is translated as CASSPLRGGANTGELFF.

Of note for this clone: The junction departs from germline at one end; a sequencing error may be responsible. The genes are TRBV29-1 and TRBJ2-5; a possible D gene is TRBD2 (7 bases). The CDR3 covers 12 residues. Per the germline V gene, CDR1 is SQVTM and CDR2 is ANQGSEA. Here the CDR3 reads CSVQIAVGGPNF. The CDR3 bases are TGCAGCGTTCAAATTGCGGTCGGGGGGCCCAACTTC.

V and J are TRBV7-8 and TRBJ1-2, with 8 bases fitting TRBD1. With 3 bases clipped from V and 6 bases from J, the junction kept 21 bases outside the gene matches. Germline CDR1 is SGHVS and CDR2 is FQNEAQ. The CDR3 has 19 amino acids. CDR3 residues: CASSLGIVFLRDRNNGYTF. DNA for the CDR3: TGTGCCAGCAGCTTGGGTATCGTTTTCCTACGGGACAGGAACAATGGCTACACCTTC.

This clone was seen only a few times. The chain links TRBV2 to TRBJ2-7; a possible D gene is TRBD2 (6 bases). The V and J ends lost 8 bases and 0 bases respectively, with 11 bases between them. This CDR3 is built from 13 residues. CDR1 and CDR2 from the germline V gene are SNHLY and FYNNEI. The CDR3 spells CASSSGVSYEQYF. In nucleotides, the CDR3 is TGTGCCAGCTCCTCGGGGGTCTCCTACGAGCAGTACTTC.

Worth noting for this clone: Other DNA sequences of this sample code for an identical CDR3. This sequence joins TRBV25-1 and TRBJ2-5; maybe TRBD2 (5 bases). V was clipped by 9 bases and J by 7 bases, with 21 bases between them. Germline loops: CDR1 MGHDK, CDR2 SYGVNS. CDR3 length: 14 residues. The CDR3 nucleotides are TGTGCCAGTTCCCTGCCTGACGCTCGGGGGACCCAGTACTTC. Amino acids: CASSLPDARGTQYF.

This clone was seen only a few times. The CDR3 DNA is TGTGCCAGCAGGACCCGGGACAGGGGTACAGATACGCAGTATTTT. Translating gives CASRTRDRGTDTQYF. The rearrangement uses TRBV28 and TRBJ2-3; TRBD1 matches at 10 bases. Trimming removed 6 bases from V and 3 bases from J; junction bases left unmatched: 6. CDR3 length: 15 residues. Germline values: CDR1 MDHEN, CDR2 SYDVKM.

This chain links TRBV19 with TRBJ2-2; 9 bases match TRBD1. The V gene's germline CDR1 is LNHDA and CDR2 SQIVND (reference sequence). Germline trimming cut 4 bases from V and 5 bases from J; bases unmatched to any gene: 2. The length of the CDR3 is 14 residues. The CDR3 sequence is CASSRDRVTGELFF. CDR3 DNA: TGTGCCAGTAGTAGGGACAGGGTGACCGGGGAGCTGTTTTTT.

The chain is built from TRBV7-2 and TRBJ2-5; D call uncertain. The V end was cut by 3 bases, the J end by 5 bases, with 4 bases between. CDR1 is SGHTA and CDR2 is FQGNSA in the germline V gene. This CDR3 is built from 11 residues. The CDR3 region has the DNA TGTGCCAGCAGCTTTAGGGAGACCCAGTACTTC. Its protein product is CASSFRETQYF.

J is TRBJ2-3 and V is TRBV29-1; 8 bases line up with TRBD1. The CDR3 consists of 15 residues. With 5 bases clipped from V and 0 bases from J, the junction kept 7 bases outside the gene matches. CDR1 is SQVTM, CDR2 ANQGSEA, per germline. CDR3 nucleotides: TGCAGCGTTCAAAGGACAGGGCAGAGCACAGATACGCAGTATTTT. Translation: CSVQRTGQSTDTQYF.

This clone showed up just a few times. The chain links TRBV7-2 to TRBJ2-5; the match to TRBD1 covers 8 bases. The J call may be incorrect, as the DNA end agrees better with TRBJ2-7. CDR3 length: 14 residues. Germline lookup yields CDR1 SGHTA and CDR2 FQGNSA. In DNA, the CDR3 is TGTGCCAGCAGCTTCGCAGGGGGCAAAAACGAGCAGTACTTC. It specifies CASSFAGGKNEQYF.

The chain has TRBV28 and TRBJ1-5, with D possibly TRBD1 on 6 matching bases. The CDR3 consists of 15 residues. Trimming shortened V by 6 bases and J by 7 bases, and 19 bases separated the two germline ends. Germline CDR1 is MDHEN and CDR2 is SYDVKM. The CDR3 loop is CASRPDDRLGQPQHF. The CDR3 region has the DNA TGTGCCAGCAGACCGGACGACAGGCTAGGCCAGCCCCAGCATTTT.

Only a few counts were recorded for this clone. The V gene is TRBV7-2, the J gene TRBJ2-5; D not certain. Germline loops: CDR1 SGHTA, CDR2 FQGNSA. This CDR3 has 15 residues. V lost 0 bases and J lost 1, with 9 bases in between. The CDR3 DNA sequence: TGTGCCAGCAGCTTAGCCGGGTTCACCCAAGAGACCCAGTACTTC. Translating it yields CASSLAGFTQETQYF.

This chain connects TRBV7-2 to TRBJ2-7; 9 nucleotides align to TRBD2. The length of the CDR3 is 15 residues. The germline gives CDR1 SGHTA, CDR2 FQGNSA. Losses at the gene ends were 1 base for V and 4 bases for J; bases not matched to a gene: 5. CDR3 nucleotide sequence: TGTGCCAGCAGCTTAGGCGGTCTAGCGGGGTACGAGCAGTACTTC. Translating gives CASSLGGLAGYEQYF.

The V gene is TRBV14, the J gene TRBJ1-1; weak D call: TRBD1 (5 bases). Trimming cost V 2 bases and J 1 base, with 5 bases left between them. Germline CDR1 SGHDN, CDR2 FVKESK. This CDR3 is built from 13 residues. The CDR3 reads CASSQTGNTEAFF. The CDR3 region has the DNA TGTGCCAGCAGCCAAACAGGGAACACTGAAGCTTTCTTT.

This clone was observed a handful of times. CDR3 sequence reads: CASSQGQANEQFF. The CDR3 region has the DNA TGTGCCAGTAGCCAGGGACAAGCTAATGAGCAGTTCTTC. This chain uses TRBV19 with TRBJ2-1, with D maybe TRBD1 (6 bases). Germline V CDR1 and CDR2: LNHDA, SQIVND (reference sequence). V was clipped by 6 bases and J by 7 bases, with 13 bases between them. This CDR3 has 13 residues.

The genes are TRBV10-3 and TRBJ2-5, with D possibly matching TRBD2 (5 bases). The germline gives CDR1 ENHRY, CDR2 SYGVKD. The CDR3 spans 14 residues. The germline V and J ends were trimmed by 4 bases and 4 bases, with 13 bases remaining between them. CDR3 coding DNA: TGTGCCATCAGTGTATCTAGCTTCAGAGAGACCCAGTACTTC. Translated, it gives CAISVSSFRETQYF.

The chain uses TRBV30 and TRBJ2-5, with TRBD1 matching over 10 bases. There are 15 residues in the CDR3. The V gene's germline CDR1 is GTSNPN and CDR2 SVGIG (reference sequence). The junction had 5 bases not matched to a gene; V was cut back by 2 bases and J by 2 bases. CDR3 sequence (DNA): TGTGCCTGGAGTCGGACAGGGGGGAGTCAAGAGACCCAGTACTTC. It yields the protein CAWSRTGGSQETQYF.

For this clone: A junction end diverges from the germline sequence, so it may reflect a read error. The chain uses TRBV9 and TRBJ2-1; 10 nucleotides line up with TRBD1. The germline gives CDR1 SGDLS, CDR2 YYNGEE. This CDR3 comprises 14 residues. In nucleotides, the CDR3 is TGTGCCAGCAGCGTCCGGGACAGGGGAATCCAGCAATTCTTC. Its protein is CASSVRDRGIQQFF.

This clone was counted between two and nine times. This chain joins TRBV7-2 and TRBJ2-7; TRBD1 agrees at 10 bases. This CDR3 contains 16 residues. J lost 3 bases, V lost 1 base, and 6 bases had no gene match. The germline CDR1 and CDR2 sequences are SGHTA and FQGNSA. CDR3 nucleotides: TGTGCCAGCAGCTTAGTTTCCGGACAGGGGGGCTACGAGCAGTACTTC. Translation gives CASSLVSGQGGYEQYF. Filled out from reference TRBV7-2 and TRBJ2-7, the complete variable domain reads GAGVSQSPSNKVTEKGKDVELRCDPISGHTALYWYRQSLGQGLEFLIYFQGNSAPDKSGLPSDRFSAERTGGSVSTLTIQRTQQEDSAVYLCASSLVSGQGGYEQYFGPGTRLTVT.

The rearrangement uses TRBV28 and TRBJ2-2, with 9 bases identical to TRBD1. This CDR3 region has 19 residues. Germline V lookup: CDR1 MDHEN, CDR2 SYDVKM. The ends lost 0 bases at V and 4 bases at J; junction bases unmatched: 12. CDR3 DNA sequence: TGTGCCAGCAGTTTATGGACAAACTGGACAGGGGCGTTCACCGGGGAGCTGTTTTTT. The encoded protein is CASSLWTNWTGAFTGELFF.

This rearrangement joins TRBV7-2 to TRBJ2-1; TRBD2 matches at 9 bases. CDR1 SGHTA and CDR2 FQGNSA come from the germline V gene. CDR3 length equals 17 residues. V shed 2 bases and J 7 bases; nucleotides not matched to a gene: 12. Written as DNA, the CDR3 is TGTGCCAGCAGCTTACTCCGTCGGCGGGGGGGTCGGAATGAGCAGTTCTTC. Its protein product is CASSLLRRRGGRNEQFF.

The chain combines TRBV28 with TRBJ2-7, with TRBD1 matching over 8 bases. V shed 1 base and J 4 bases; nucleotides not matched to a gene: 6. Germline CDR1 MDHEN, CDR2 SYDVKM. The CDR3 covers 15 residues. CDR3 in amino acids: CASSLSSGGAYEQYF. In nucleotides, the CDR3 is TGTGCCAGCAGTTTATCCTCAGGGGGCGCATACGAGCAGTACTTC.

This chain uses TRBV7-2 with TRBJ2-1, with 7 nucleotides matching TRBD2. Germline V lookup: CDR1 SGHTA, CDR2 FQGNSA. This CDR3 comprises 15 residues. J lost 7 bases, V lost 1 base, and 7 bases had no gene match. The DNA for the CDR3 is TGTGCCAGCAGCTTAGTGGGGGGGAGTGGAAATGAGCAGTTCTTC. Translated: CASSLVGGSGNEQFF.

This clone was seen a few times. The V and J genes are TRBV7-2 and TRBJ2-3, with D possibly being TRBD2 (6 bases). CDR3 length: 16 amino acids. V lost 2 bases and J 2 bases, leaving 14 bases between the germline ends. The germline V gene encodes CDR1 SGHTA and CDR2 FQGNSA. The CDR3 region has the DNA TGTGCCAGCAGCTTAATGGTAGCGGTAAACACAGATACGCAGTATTTT. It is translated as CASSLMVAVNTDTQYF.